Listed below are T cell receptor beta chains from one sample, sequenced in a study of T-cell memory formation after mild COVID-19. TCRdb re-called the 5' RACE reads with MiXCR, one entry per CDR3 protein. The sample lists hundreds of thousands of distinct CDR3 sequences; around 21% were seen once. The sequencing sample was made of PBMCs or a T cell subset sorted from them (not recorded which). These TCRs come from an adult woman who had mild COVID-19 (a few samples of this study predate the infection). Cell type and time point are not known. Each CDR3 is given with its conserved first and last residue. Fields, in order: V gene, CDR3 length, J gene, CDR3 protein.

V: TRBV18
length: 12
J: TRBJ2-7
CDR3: CASSPQQYEQYF

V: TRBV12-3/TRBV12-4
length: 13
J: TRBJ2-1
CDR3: CASSSQAYNEQFF

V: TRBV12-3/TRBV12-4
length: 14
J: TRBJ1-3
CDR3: CASTVNPSGNTIYF

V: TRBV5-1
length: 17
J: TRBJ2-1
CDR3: CASSGLGEGASHNEQFF

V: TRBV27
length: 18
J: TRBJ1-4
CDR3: CASSRLGEGPSDNEKLFF

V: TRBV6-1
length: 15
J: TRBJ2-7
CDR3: CASSVDRGQTYEQYF

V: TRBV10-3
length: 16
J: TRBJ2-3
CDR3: CAISSSTGTPRATQYF

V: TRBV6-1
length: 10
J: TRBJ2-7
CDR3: CATGRYEQYF

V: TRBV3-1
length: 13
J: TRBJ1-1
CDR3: CASSPNVGTEAFF

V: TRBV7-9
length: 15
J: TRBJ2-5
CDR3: CASSWGTSGQETQYF

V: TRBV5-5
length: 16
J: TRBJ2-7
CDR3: CASSGHEGVSFYEQYF

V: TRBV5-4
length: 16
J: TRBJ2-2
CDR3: CASSPANRGGPGELFF

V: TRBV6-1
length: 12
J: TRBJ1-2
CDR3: CAERSHRYGYTF

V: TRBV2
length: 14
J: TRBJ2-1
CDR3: CASSTVSPNNEQFF

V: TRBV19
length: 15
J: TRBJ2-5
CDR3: CASKDRAVAQETQYF

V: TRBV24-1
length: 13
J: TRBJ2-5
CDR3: CATSDPGLETQYF

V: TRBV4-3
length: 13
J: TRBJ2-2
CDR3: CASSAQGRGELFF

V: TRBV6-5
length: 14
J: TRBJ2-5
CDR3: CASSVDRGLETQYF

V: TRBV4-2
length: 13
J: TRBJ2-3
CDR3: CASSDQGSDTQYF